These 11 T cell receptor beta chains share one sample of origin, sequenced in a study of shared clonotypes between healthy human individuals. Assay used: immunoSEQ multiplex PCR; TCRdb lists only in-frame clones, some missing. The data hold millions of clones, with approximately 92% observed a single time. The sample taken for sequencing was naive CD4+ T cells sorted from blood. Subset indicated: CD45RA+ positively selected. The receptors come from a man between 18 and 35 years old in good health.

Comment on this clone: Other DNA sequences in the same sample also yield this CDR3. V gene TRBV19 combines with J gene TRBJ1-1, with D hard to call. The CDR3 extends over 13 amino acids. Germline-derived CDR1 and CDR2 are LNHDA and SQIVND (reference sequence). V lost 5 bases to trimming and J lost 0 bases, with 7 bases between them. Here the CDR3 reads CASSVEMNTEAFF. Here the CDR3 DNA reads TGTGCCAGTAGTGTTGAAATGAACACTGAAGCTTTCTTT.

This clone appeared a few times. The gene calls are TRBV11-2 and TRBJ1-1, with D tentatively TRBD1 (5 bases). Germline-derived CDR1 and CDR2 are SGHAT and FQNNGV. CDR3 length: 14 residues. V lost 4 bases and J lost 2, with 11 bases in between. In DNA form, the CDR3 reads TGTGCCAGCAGCTCAACAGGACTTAACACTGAAGCTTTCTTT. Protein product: CASSSTGLNTEAFF.

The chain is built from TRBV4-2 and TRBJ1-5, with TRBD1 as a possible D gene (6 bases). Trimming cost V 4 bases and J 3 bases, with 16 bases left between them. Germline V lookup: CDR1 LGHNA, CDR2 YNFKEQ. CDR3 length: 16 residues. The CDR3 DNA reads TGTGCCAGCAGCCCGGCGGGGCAGGGGAACAATCAGCCCCAGCATTTT. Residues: CASSPAGQGNNQPQHF.

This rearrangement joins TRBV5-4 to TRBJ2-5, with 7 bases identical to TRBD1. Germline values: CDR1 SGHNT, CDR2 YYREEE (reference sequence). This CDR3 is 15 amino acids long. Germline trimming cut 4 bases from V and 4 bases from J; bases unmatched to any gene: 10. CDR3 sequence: CASSRGGGDLETQYF. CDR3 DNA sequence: TGTGCCAGCAGCCGAGGGGGCGGAGACTTAGAGACCCAGTACTTC.

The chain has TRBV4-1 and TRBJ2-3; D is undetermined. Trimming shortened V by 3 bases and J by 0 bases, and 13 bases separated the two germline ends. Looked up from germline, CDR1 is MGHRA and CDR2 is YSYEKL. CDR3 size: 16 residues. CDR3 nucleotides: TGCGCCAGCAGCCAGGGAACTAAGATAAGCACAGATACGCAGTATTTT. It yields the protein CASSQGTKISTDTQYF.

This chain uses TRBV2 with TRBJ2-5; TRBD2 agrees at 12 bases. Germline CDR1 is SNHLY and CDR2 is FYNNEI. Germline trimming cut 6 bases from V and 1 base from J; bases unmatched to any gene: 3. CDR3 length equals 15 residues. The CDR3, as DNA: TGTGCCAGCAGAGAGGGACTAGCGGGCCAAGAGACCCAGTACTTC. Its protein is CASREGLAGQETQYF. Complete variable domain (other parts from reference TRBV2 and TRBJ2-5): EPEVTQTPSHQVTQMGQEVILRCVPISNHLYFYWYRQILGQKVEFLVSFYNNEISEKSEIFDDQFSVERPDGSNFTLKIRSTKLEDSAMYFCASREGLAGQETQYFGPGTRLLVL.

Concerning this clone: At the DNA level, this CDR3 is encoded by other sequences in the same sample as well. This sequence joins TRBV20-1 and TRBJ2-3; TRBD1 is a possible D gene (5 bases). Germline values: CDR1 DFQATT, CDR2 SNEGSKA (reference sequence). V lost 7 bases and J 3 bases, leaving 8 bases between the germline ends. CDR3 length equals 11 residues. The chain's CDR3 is CSVQGTDTQYF. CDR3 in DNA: TGCAGTGTTCAGGGAACAGATACGCAGTATTTT.

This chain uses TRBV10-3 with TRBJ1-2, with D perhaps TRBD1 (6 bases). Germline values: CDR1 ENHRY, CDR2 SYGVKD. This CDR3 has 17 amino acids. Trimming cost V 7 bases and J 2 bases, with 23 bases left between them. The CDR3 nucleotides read TGTGCCATCACGTTCGACCGGAAGACAGGTTCCAACTATGGCTACACCTTC. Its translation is CAITFDRKTGSNYGYTF.

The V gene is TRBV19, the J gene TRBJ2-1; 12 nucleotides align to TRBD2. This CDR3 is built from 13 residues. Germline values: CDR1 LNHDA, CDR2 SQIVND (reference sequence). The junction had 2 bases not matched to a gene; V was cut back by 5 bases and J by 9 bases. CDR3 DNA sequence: TGTGCCAGTAGTGCGGGACTAGCGGGTGAGCAGTTCTTC. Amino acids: CASSAGLAGEQFF.

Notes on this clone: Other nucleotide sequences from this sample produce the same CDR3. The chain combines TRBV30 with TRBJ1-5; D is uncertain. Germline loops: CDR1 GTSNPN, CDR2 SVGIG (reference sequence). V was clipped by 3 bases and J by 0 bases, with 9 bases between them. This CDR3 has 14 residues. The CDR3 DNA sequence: TGTGCCTGGAGCGGCTTAGATAGCAATCAGCCCCAGCATTTT. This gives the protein CAWSGLDSNQPQHF.

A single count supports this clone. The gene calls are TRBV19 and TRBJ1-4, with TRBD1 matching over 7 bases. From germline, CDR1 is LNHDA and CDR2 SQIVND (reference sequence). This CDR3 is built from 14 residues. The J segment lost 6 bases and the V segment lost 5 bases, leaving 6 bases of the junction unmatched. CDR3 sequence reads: CASSAQGLDEKLFF. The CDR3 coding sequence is TGTGCCAGTAGTGCACAGGGGTTGGATGAAAAACTGTTTTTT.